This T cell receptor beta chain is drawn from a study of blood T cell repertoires in COVID-19 (dated by TCRdb to the early 2020s). For the wider study: Samples covering the acute and convalescent phases of COVID-19 were provided by collaborators in the United States, Italy and Spain. The prospective study material was composed of cDNA or gDNA derived from T cells, B-cell-depleted T cells, or PBMCs. Subjects who had been exposed to COVID-19, were actively infected with it, or had recovered from it provided the deeply sampled blood TCRbeta repertoires that made up the dataset. A freely available public database, intended as a resource for researchers studying the immune response to SARS-CoV-2, is where the repertoires were released. Samples came from the ongoing ImmuneRACE study (first 160 participants) plus 1,254 subjects from 6 global collaborators. Nearly every sample came with metadata listing a de-identified subject ID, COVID-19 status, age in years and sex. Where available, HLA class I and class II types were taken from metadata supplied by the sample provider and were not determined by assay-based typing. Paper-wide results and their limitations: The quantity of clinical and demographic metadata differed by source and by participant and was supplied without curation.

Each collaborating institution followed its own protocols to collect whole blood in K2EDTA tubes. For TCRbeta analysis, collaborator samples were shipped as frozen whole blood, as isolated PBMCs, or as DNA extracted from either sample type. A note on this clone: The clone's antigen remains unknown. Per-base qualities were not stored, and no clone one base away is much larger.

TCRbeta CDR3 regions were amplified from genomic DNA by means of the immunoSEQ Assay, a bias-controlled multiplex PCR. The original methods were these. Nucleated cell counts per sample were estimated from amplification of reference gene primers within the assay. To quantify the absolute abundance of each unique TCRbeta CDR3 rearrangement, sequence reads were collapsed and filtered. For each sample, productive Simpson clonality was calculated as the square root of Simpson's diversity index over productive rearrangements. TCRdb retrieved this table from immuneACCESS and kept in-frame rearrangements only. Not all clones are present; in checked studies, unresolved V genes account for under half, and no reason is known for the remainder. V and J calls and clone size follow that table, whereas D and trimming were derived from the DNA. This sample is represented by more than 95,000 clones; over 70% of them were singletons. Together, the top ten hold about 16% of the sample.

This receptor was identified in a man between 45 and 60 years old with acute or convalescent COVID-19. The sequenced sample consisted of peripheral blood.

Here the CDR3 is given as CASSLVRGQGQGNTGELFF. The DNA reads TGTGCCAGCAGCTTAGTACGGGGGCAGGGACAGGGAAACACCGGGGAGCTGTTTTTT. The sequence is built from TRBV7-6 and TRBJ2-2; TRBD1 matches 9 bases in the middle. For CDR1 and CDR2, the germline V gene lists SGHVS and FNYEAQ. V is cut back by 1 base and J by 2 bases, with 11 bases in the junction unmatched. The CDR3 runs 19 residues from the cysteine to the phenylalanine. Of the read, only the CDR3 DNA is kept; its 57 bases are in frame from base 1.